The 11 T cell receptor beta chains below were found in one sample sequenced in a study of T-cell memory formation after mild COVID-19. One entry per CDR3 protein, called by TCRdb with MiXCR from the 5' RACE reads. The data hold nearly 350,000 distinct CDR3 sequences, with over 10% observed a single time. Input material: PBMCs or a T cell subset sorted from them (not recorded which). These TCRs come from a young man who had mild COVID-19 (a few samples of this study predate the infection). Cell type and time point are not known.

J is TRBJ2-3 and V is TRBV24-1; 8 bases match TRBD1. Germline V gene lookup returns CDR1 KGHDR and CDR2 SFDVKD. The length of the CDR3 is 16 residues. Germline trimming cut 5 bases from V and 6 bases from J; bases unmatched to any gene: 12. CDR3 nucleotides: TGTGCCACCAGTGGCAAACAGGGGGAAGGTACGGATACGCAGTATTTT. Translation gives CATSGKQGEGTDTQYF.

The table lists this clonotype with a few counts. The chain joins TRBV4-1 to TRBJ2-5, with TRBD2 identical over 11 bases. J lost 7 bases, V lost 0 bases, and 13 bases had no gene match. The CDR3 extends over 18 amino acids. Germline V lookup: CDR1 MGHRA, CDR2 YSYEKL. The CDR3 nucleotides are TGCGCCAGCAGCCAAGAAACCTTCTGGCTAGCGGGGGGAGGGACCCAGTACTTC. Translation gives CASSQETFWLAGGGTQYF.

This clonotype was picked up a small number of times. The rearrangement joins TRBV6-2 or TRBV6-3 to TRBJ1-5; 9 nucleotides align to TRBD1. The CDR3 loop spans 12 amino acids. V trimming: 6 bases; J trimming: 16 bases; junction bases outside the gene matches: 10. CDR1 and CDR2 from the germline V gene are MNHEY and SVGEGT. For the CDR3, the DNA is TGTGCCAGCAGCCCCGGACAGGGGAAGGAACATTTT. Its protein product is CASSPGQGKEHF.

This clonotype was detected many times. This rearrangement joins TRBV5-1 to TRBJ2-1, with D perhaps TRBD1 (6 bases). CDR1 is SGHRS and CDR2 is YFSETQ in the germline V gene. V dropped 4 bases and J dropped 4 bases, with 15 bases sitting between them. The CDR3 runs to 15 residues. The CDR3 is CASSIQGREYNEQFF. CDR3 nucleotides: TGCGCCAGCAGCATACAGGGTAGGGAGTACAATGAGCAGTTCTTC. Full variable domain (remainder filled in from reference TRBV5-1 and TRBJ2-1): KAGVTQTPRYLIKTRGQQVTLSCSPISGHRSVSWYQQTPGQGLQFLFEYFSETQRNKGNFPGRFSGRQFSNSRSEMNVSTLELGDSALYLCASSIQGREYNEQFFGPGTRLTVL.

This clonotype was found many times. The CDR3 region is CASGRGASTDTQYF. As DNA, the CDR3 is TGTGCCAGCGGGCGAGGCGCTAGCACAGATACGCAGTATTTT. The chain carries TRBV7-2 and TRBJ2-3; D remains ambiguous. This CDR3 spans 14 amino acids. Trimming pared 8 bases from V and 0 bases from J, leaving 12 bases between. Germline CDR1 reads SGHTA; CDR2 reads FQGNSA.

The chain employs TRBV9 and TRBJ2-3, with 10 bases that match TRBD2. This CDR3 region has 16 residues. The germline gives CDR1 SGDLS, CDR2 YYNGEE. Losses at the gene ends were 2 bases for V and 4 bases for J; bases not matched to a gene: 7. The CDR3 loop reads CASSVKRGGKSDTQYF. The DNA of the CDR3 is TGTGCCAGCAGCGTTAAGCGGGGGGGAAAATCAGATACGCAGTATTTT.

This clonotype was seen more than once but under ten times. The CDR3 sequence: CASSPRGGQYF. CDR3 nucleotides: TGTGCCAGCAGTCCAAGGGGCGGGCAGTATTTT. V is TRBV2 and J is TRBJ2-3, with D perhaps TRBD1 (5 bases). In germline, CDR1 is SNHLY, CDR2 FYNNEI. CDR3 length: 11 amino acids. V was trimmed by 5 bases and J by 11 bases, leaving 11 bases between them.

This clonotype showed up just a few times. One junction end does not reproduce the germline sequence, and a read error may be involved. The chain joins TRBV4-2 to TRBJ2-3; the D is unclear. The CDR3 contains 16 residues. In germline, CDR1 is LGHNA, CDR2 YNFKEQ. CDR3 in amino acids: CASSQGPAVGTDTQYF. The CDR3 DNA reads TGCGCCAGCAGCCAAGGTCCGGCGGTTGGCACAGATACGCAGTATTTT.

This clonotype was seen only a few times. The chain links TRBV7-3 to TRBJ1-2; 9 nucleotides line up with TRBD1. The CDR3 contains 15 residues. V shed 6 bases, J shed 8 bases, and the junction held 13 bases outside the gene matches. Germline lookup yields CDR1 SGHTA and CDR2 FQGTGA. CDR3 amino acids: CASSQTGGAASGYTF. In nucleotides, the CDR3 is TGTGCCAGCAGTCAAACAGGGGGCGCGGCATCCGGCTACACCTTC.

V and J are TRBV6-2 or TRBV6-3 and TRBJ2-7, with TRBD2 as a possible D gene (5 bases). The germline V gene has CDR1 MNHEY and CDR2 SVGEGT. V was pared by 6 bases and J by 1 base, with 16 bases between. This CDR3 contains 15 residues. CDR3 sequence: CASSPGYSHSYEQYV. The CDR3 region has the DNA TGTGCCAGCAGCCCGGGGTATAGTCATTCCTACGAGCAGTACGTC.

The gene calls are TRBV2 and TRBJ1-4; D possibly corresponds to TRBD1 (6 bases). The CDR3 is 13 amino acids. The germline V and J ends were trimmed by 7 bases and 7 bases, with 13 bases remaining between them. Germline CDR1 is SNHLY and CDR2 is FYNNEI. The CDR3 protein is CASNRGQSEKLFF. The CDR3 DNA sequence: TGTGCCAGCAACCGGGGGCAAAGTGAAAAACTGTTTTTT.